This T cell receptor (beta chain) is from a study of OX40 agonist ivuxolimab in advanced cancers. Overall study context: Hepatocellular carcinoma, melanoma, renal cell or head and neck cancer was diagnosed in the dose-escalation patients.

V lost 6 bases, J lost 6 bases, and 12 bases stayed unmatched. The CDR3 loop spans 15 amino acids. Germline-derived CDR1 and CDR2 are SGHTA and FQGNSA. Data came from immunoSEQ multiplex PCR; TCRdb stores just in-frame clones and leaves some out. The sample yields about 87,000 clones, around 78% seen once. The J gene is TRBJ2-7, the V gene TRBV7-2; 9 bases agree with TRBD1. The TCR originated in an adult with an advanced solid tumor such as melanoma, head and neck, liver or kidney cancer. The source material was CD4+ or CD8+ T cells sorted from blood, sampled in a trial of the OX40 agonist ivuxolimab. The CDR3 DNA is TGTGCCAGCAGACCACCGGGACAGGGACTGACCGAGCAGTACTTC. This codes for CASRPPGQGLTEQYF.